What follows is one TCR beta chain and its context. With V trimmed by 1 base and J by 10 bases, 5 bases remained unmatched. The CDR3 loop spans 14 amino acids. Germline CDR1 is SGHTA and CDR2 is FQGNSA. The data are from a study of blood T cell repertoires in COVID-19. On the study more broadly: The cDNA or gDNA used as material had been derived from T cells, B-cell-depleted T cells, or PBMCs.

Per the study methods: From reference gene primer amplification, estimates of nucleated cell counts were derived. Clones were read by immunoSEQ multiplex PCR, and TCRdb kept only the in-frame ones, dropping some. V, J and clone size derive from that table, while D and trimming were established from the DNA sequence. The sample shows roughly 220,000 clones, 80% to 90% of them seen only once. The TCR originated in a man younger than 40 with active or convalescent COVID-19. Sequencing was carried out using peripheral blood. The chain employs TRBV7-2 and TRBJ2-1; 9 nucleotides match TRBD2. CDR3 sequence (DNA): TGTGCCAGCAGCTTAGGCGGGAGGGCAGGAGAGCAGTTCTTC. This sequence encodes CASSLGGRAGEQFF.